What follows is one TCR beta chain and its context. The sample is drawn from a study of blood T cell repertoires in COVID-19. Turning to the study itself: The study drew acute and convalescent COVID-19 samples from the United States, Italy and Spain. T cells, B-cell-depleted T cells, or PBMCs supplied cDNA or gDNA.

Unmatched junction bases numbered 13, after V lost 4 bases and J lost 0 bases. The CDR3 loop spans 19 amino acids. Germline V gene lookup returns CDR1 MGHRA and CDR2 YSYEKL. Authors' methods: It was from reference gene primer amplification that nucleated cell counts were estimated. Profiling relied on immunoSEQ multiplex PCR, and the TCRdb table lists in-frame clones only, not all of them. The V and J calls and clone size were taken over from that table, and D and trimming were inferred from the DNA. The table records more than 85,000 clones, roughly 90% of them present only once. The TCR was taken from a woman in her sixties with acute or convalescent COVID-19. The chain has TRBV4-1 and TRBJ2-2; 8 bases are a match to TRBD1. Sequences were obtained from peripheral blood. The CDR3 loop reads CASSLIFPGQVSNTGELFF. CDR3 DNA sequence: TGCGCCAGCAGCCTTATTTTTCCGGGACAGGTGTCGAACACCGGGGAGCTGTTTTTT.